The rows below give T cell receptor beta chains drawn from one sample of a study of T cell changes during pregnancy in multiple sclerosis. TCRdb's copy holds only in-frame clones and misses some; the assay was immunoSEQ multiplex PCR. The table has about 56,000 clones, about 88% seen once. The specimen was peripheral blood, collected after pregnancy. The receptor source for this set is a female donor with multiple sclerosis, enrolled in a pregnancy study. Both conserved end residues are part of each CDR3. The order of the fields is clone size, V gene, D gene, J gene, CDR3 protein, CDR3 DNA. A D gene is named only where the DNA matches it firmly. Where a row states a size, it is once, few, many or the class of an expanded clone; other rows omit it.

clone_size: NA; v_call: TRBV11-2; d_call: NA; j_call: TRBJ2-2; cdr3_aa: CASSAARYTGELFF; cdr3_nt: TGTGCCAGCAGCGCGGCGAGGTACACCGGGGAGCTGTTTTTT
clone_size: NA; v_call: TRBV29-1; d_call: NA; j_call: TRBJ1-2; cdr3_aa: CSVEDRVGYAGYTF; cdr3_nt: TGCAGCGTTGAAGATCGAGTGGGCTATGCTGGCTACACCTTC
clone_size: few; v_call: TRBV4-2; d_call: NA; j_call: TRBJ1-2; cdr3_aa: CASSQAYGYTF; cdr3_nt: TGTGCCAGCAGCCAAGCTTATGGCTACACCTTC
clone_size: NA; v_call: TRBV7-2; d_call: TRBD2; j_call: TRBJ2-1; cdr3_aa: CASSPRGSGGRNEQFF; cdr3_nt: TGTGCCAGCAGCCCCCGGGGTAGCGGGGGCCGCAATGAGCAGTTCTTC
clone_size: few; v_call: TRBV2; d_call: NA; j_call: TRBJ1-1; cdr3_aa: CASSRNTEAFF; cdr3_nt: TGTGCCAGCAGCAGGAACACTGAAGCTTTCTTT
clone_size: NA; v_call: TRBV7-3; d_call: NA; j_call: TRBJ2-2; cdr3_aa: CASSPGRGTGELFF; cdr3_nt: TGTGCCAGCAGCCCCGGCCGGGGCACCGGGGAGCTGTTTTTT
clone_size: NA; v_call: TRBV27; d_call: TRBD1; j_call: TRBJ2-3; cdr3_aa: CASSPGQGSADTQYF; cdr3_nt: TGTGCCAGCAGTCCGGGACAGGGAAGCGCAGATACGCAGTATTTT
clone_size: NA; v_call: TRBV15; d_call: NA; j_call: TRBJ1-4; cdr3_aa: CATSRVMQNEKLFF; cdr3_nt: TGTGCCACCAGCAGAGTGATGCAGAATGAAAAACTGTTTTTT
clone_size: once; v_call: TRBV6-1; d_call: NA; j_call: TRBJ1-6; cdr3_aa: CARSTGSGSPLHF; cdr3_nt: TGTGCCAGAAGTACAGGGAGCGGATCACCCCTCCACTTT
clone_size: once; v_call: TRBV5-6; d_call: NA; j_call: TRBJ1-2; cdr3_aa: CASSFFVERIFSRGYGYTF; cdr3_nt: TGTGCCAGCAGCTTCTTCGTCGAGAGGATTTTCAGCCGGGGCTATGGCTACACCTTC
clone_size: once; v_call: TRBV7-6; d_call: TRBD2; j_call: TRBJ2-1; cdr3_aa: CASSLVGGGDNEQFF; cdr3_nt: TGTGCCAGCAGCTTAGTCGGGGGGGGAGACAATGAGCAGTTCTTC
clone_size: NA; v_call: TRBV5-1; d_call: NA; j_call: TRBJ2-5; cdr3_aa: CASSPIPGVLIEETQYF; cdr3_nt: TGCGCCAGCAGCCCGATCCCAGGGGTTCTGATCGAAGAGACCCAGTACTTC
clone_size: NA; v_call: TRBV10-3; d_call: NA; j_call: TRBJ2-1; cdr3_aa: CAIRETGNEQFF; cdr3_nt: TGTGCCATCCGGGAGACTGGGAATGAGCAGTTCTTC
clone_size: NA; v_call: TRBV13; d_call: TRBD1; j_call: TRBJ1-2; cdr3_aa: CASSWGPRGLGYTF; cdr3_nt: TGTGCCAGCAGCTGGGGACCCAGGGGGCTCGGCTACACCTTC
clone_size: NA; v_call: TRBV27; d_call: TRBD2; j_call: TRBJ2-7; cdr3_aa: CASRGGIRGTYEQYF; cdr3_nt: TGTGCCAGCAGGGGGGGGATACGGGGCACCTACGAGCAGTACTTC
clone_size: NA; v_call: TRBV5-4; d_call: TRBD1; j_call: TRBJ2-2; cdr3_aa: CASSRGTGETGELFF; cdr3_nt: TGTGCCAGCAGCCGCGGGACAGGGGAAACCGGGGAGCTGTTTTTT
clone_size: NA; v_call: TRBV19; d_call: TRBD1; j_call: TRBJ1-2; cdr3_aa: CASSASDRVFSYGYTF; cdr3_nt: TGTGCCAGTAGCGCCTCGGACAGGGTGTTTAGCTATGGCTACACCTTC
clone_size: NA; v_call: TRBV29-1; d_call: NA; j_call: TRBJ2-2; cdr3_aa: CSVEGTGGGWNTGELFF; cdr3_nt: TGCAGCGTTGAAGGAACTGGGGGGGGCTGGAACACCGGGGAGCTGTTTTTT
clone_size: NA; v_call: TRBV20-1; d_call: NA; j_call: TRBJ1-1; cdr3_aa: CSARDLPEAFF; cdr3_nt: TGCAGTGCTAGAGATCTACCTGAAGCTTTCTTT
clone_size: NA; v_call: TRBV27; d_call: NA; j_call: TRBJ1-6; cdr3_aa: CASSLGRGAGNSPLHF; cdr3_nt: TGTGCCAGCAGTTTAGGGCGGGGGGCAGGGAATTCACCCCTCCACTTT
clone_size: NA; v_call: TRBV15; d_call: TRBD1; j_call: TRBJ1-4; cdr3_aa: CATSRTTGTNEKLFF; cdr3_nt: TGTGCCACCAGCAGGACGACAGGGACTAATGAAAAACTGTTTTTT
clone_size: NA; v_call: TRBV5-1; d_call: NA; j_call: TRBJ2-2; cdr3_aa: CASSLETGKSGELFF; cdr3_nt: TGCGCCAGCAGCTTGGAAACGGGGAAATCCGGGGAGCTGTTTTTT
clone_size: NA; v_call: TRBV5-5; d_call: NA; j_call: TRBJ2-3; cdr3_aa: CASSPISVSDTQYF; cdr3_nt: TGTGCCAGCAGCCCTATCTCCGTCTCAGATACGCAGTATTTT
clone_size: NA; v_call: TRBV5-1; d_call: NA; j_call: TRBJ2-4; cdr3_aa: CASSLGDFDLAKNIQYF; cdr3_nt: TGCGCCAGCAGCTTGGGGGACTTTGATCTAGCCAAAAACATTCAGTACTTC
clone_size: NA; v_call: TRBV27; d_call: TRBD1; j_call: TRBJ2-7; cdr3_aa: CASSPGTDLIEQYF; cdr3_nt: TGTGCCAGCAGCCCCGGGACAGATTTAATCGAGCAGTACTTC
clone_size: NA; v_call: TRBV10-2; d_call: NA; j_call: TRBJ1-3; cdr3_aa: CASSRDTKKRNTIYF; cdr3_nt: TGCGCCAGCAGCCGGGACACTAAAAAACGGAACACCATATATTTT